This T cell receptor (beta chain) comes out of a study of T cell repertoires in aging, cancer and after chemotherapy. Study at large: Clear clonal overlap appeared across healthy donor samples taken over several months to years. General study points: Loss of evenness, beyond lost richness, contributed to age-related TCR diversity decline in cancer patients.

A mixed TRB-A/B primer pool amplified rearranged TRB by multiplex touch-down PCR. From the multiplex PCR reads, TCRdb called clonotypes with MiXCR, one entry per CDR3 protein. Of 9,500 to 15,000 distinct CDR3 sequences listed, 30% to 35% are singletons. Losses at the gene ends were 3 bases for V and 4 bases for J; bases not matched to a gene: 7. This CDR3 has 15 residues. The germline V gene encodes CDR1 SGHRS and CDR2 YFSETQ. Amplification of TCR beta used genomic DNA extracted from peripheral blood. This clonotype was seen a few times. Antigen: not known. The sequence derives from a human donor in good health. The donor label of this sample is uncertain. The gene calls are TRBV5-1 and TRBJ2-5; TRBD1 matches 9 bases. Sequencing was performed on blood. The CDR3 loop is CASSSSQGARETQYF. DNA for the CDR3: TGCGCCAGCAGCTCGTCACAGGGGGCTAGAGAGACCCAGTACTTC.